This entry concerns a single T cell receptor beta chain. Its antigen is undetermined. Assay used: immunoSEQ multiplex PCR; TCRdb lists only in-frame clones, some missing. Altogether some 340,000 clones are present, approximately 80% being singletons, with the ten largest covering 2.1%. CDR1 and CDR2 from the germline V gene are SGDLS and YYNGEE. V lost 7 bases and J lost 6; bases outside the gene matches: 4. The CDR3 runs to 12 residues. The data originate from a study of Ad26.COV2.S vaccination and SARS-CoV-2 variants. Overall study: Ad26.COV2.S shots went into the muscle once or twice, 56 days apart. Regarding the study as a whole: Quantification of TCR breadth and depth may have yielded underestimates of total T cell responses. Participants given vaccine showed non-spike TCR breadth similar to that of placebo recipients.

The treatment here: around 19 received Ad26.COV2.S at low or high dose, single or two shots; five or six received placebo; per-sample allocation not given. Specimen acquisition occurred on day 63 following the initial vaccine or placebo injection. The material sequenced was peripheral blood, taken in a trial of Ad26.COV2.S vaccine versus placebo. The chain has TRBV9 and TRBJ2-1, with TRBD1 identical over 7 bases. This receptor was taken from a person between 18 and 59 years old who received the Ad26.COV2.S COVID-19 vaccine or a placebo. In DNA form, the CDR3 reads TGTGCCAGCGGGACAGTTCGCAATGAGCAGTTCTTC. Protein: CASGTVRNEQFF.